This T cell receptor (beta chain) is from a study of T cell repertoires in cytomegalovirus infection (dated 2019 in TCRdb). For context, the study as a whole: Donor HLA type was relevant to the analysis, as public TCR beta signatures indicated carriage of CMV infection together with the matching HLA type.

The sequencer listed for this sample is Illumina HiSeq 1500. TCRdb's own reprocessing of the public reads used fastp at Q25 and MiXCR and kept productive beta chains. Rows are unified per CDR3 protein, each entry keeping the most common DNA and genes. A total of about 740,000 distinct CDR3 sequences appear in this sample, 35% of them only once. The ten largest clones add up to 2.8% of the sample. CDR1 and CDR2, per the germline V gene, are SGHTA and FQGNSA. Including cysteine and phenylalanine, the CDR3 has 16 amino acids. Only the CDR3 DNA stays, 48 bases, in frame from base 1. Deletion took 3 bases off V and 2 bases off J, with a span of 14 bases between the germline ends. Paper-wide results and their limitations: In the ex vivo response, HLA-C-restricted CMV-specific TCR beta clonotypes were dominant, and in two of eight donors the single most frequent clonotype came from this HLA-C-restricted group. Cumulative frequency of public TCR beta family members discriminated carriers of CMV infection plus the relevant HLA type in this cohort and an independent 352-donor cohort.

This clonotype was found many times. Its cognate antigen has yet to be identified. Per-base quality was not reported, and no clone a single base away is much larger than it. This clonotype was sampled from a human donor in good health (CMV status not recorded). Some clones in this sample may be carry-over from other donors' samples. Sequencing was performed on PBMCs. The V and J genes are TRBV7-2 and TRBJ1-5; a confident D gene designation cannot be given. The CDR3 has the sequence CASSFSYPAGNQPQHF. Here is the DNA: TGTGCCAGCAGCTTTTCTTACCCGGCGGGCAATCAGCCCCAGCATTTT. Full variable domain (CDR3 extended with the reference TRBV7-2 and TRBJ1-5 proteins): GAGVSQSPSNKVTEKGKDVELRCDPISGHTALYWYRQSLGQGLEFLIYFQGNSAPDKSGLPSDRFSAERTGGSVSTLTIQRTQQEDSAVYLCASSFSYPAGNQPQHFGDGTRLSIL.